This T cell receptor (beta chain) stems from a study of glioma-infiltrating T cells after dendritic cell vaccination. About the research overall: Autologous tumor lysate was loaded overnight onto monocyte-derived dendritic cells grown less than 8 days with IL-4 and GM-CSF.

No glioblastoma patient carried an isocitrate dehydrogenase mutation. Primers: 60 V beta forward and 13 J beta reverse. Repertoires were generated with immunoSEQ multiplex PCR, while TCRdb's copy carries only in-frame clones and drops some. This table holds tens of thousands of clones, more than 65% found once. The TCR sequence derives from a human donor with glioblastoma. This material consisted of blood, taken before dendritic cell vaccination.

CDR3: CASSPWGGQGVRNTEAFF. CDR3 in DNA: TGTGCCAGTAGTCCTTGGGGCGGACAGGGGGTTCGTAACACTGAAGCTTTCTTT. V and J are TRBV19 and TRBJ1-1; 10 positions match TRBD1. From germline, CDR1 is LNHDA and CDR2 SQIVND (reference sequence). The J segment lost 2 bases and the V segment lost 5 bases, leaving 14 bases of the junction unmatched. The length of the CDR3 is 18 residues.